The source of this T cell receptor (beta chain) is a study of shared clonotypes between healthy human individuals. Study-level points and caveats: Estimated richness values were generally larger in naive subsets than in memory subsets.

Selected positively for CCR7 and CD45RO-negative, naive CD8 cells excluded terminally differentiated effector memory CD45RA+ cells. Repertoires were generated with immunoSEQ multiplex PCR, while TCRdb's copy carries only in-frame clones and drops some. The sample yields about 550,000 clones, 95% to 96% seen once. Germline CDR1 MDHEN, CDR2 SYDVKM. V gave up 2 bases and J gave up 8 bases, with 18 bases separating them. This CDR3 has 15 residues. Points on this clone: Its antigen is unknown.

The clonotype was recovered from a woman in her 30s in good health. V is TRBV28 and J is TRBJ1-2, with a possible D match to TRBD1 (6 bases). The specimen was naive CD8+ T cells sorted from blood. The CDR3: CASSLNYREYEGYTF. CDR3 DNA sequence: TGTGCCAGCAGTTTAAATTACAGGGAATATGAGGGCTACACCTTC.